Below are 20 T cell receptor beta chains sequenced from a single sample in a study of blood T cell repertoires in COVID-19. Libraries were prepared by immunoSEQ multiplex PCR; TCRdb keeps only in-frame clonotypes and omits some of them. The sample holds 150,000 to 200,000 clones, approximately 92% seen once. Material: peripheral blood. These receptors all stem from a man aged 50 to 59 with acute or convalescent COVID-19.

This clone was recorded a few times. The chain employs TRBV4-1 and TRBJ1-2, with D unclear. The CDR3 spans 13 residues. The ends were cut back, 4 bases at V and 6 bases at J, with 12 bases in the middle. The V gene's germline CDR1 is MGHRA and CDR2 YSYEKL. The CDR3 region is CASSPYGVDGYTF. The CDR3, as DNA: TGCGCCAGCAGCCCCTACGGGGTCGATGGCTACACCTTC.

This chain links TRBV30 with TRBJ1-6; D ambiguous. The V end was cut by 0 bases, the J end by 9 bases, with 18 bases between. CDR1 GTSNPN and CDR2 SVGIG come from the germline V gene (reference sequence). This CDR3 region has 16 residues. CDR3 residues: CAWSVRYEATGSPLHF. CDR3 in DNA: TGTGCCTGGAGTGTACGATACGAGGCGACGGGTTCACCCCTCCACTTT.

The V call is TRBV6-1, the J call TRBJ2-7, with a weak D call TRBD1 (6 bases). The length of the CDR3 is 16 residues. V was clipped by 1 base and J by 0 bases, with 13 bases between them. CDR1 MNHNS and CDR2 SASEGT come from the germline V gene. The CDR3 DNA reads TGTGCCAGCAGTGAAGAACCGGACAGTAGCTCCTACGAGCAGTACGTC. Protein: CASSEEPDSSSYEQYV.

The rearrangement joins TRBV14 to TRBJ2-4; TRBD1 matches at 9 bases. Germline V gives CDR1 SGHDN, CDR2 FVKESK. The junction had 7 bases not matched to a gene; V was cut back by 3 bases and J by 7 bases. The CDR3 totals 15 residues. In DNA, the CDR3 is TGTGCCAGCAGCCAGCCGGGACAGGGACGCAACATTCAGTACTTC. It translates to CASSQPGQGRNIQYF. Full variable domain (missing parts from reference TRBV14 and TRBJ2-4): EAGVTQFPSHSVIEKGQTVTLRCDPISGHDNLYWYRRVMGKEIKFLLHFVKESKQDESGMPNNRFLAERTGGTYSTLKVQPAELEDSGVYFCASSQPGQGRNIQYFGAGTRLSVL.

V is TRBV5-5 and J is TRBJ2-5; D ambiguous. V was shortened by 0 bases and J by 2 bases, with 8 bases between the two germline ends. Germline loops: CDR1 SGHKS, CDR2 YYEKEE (reference sequence). The CDR3 consists of 14 residues. The CDR3 spells CASSLEWAQETQYF. The CDR3 DNA follows: TGTGCCAGCAGCTTGGAGTGGGCACAAGAGACCCAGTACTTC.

The chain carries TRBV4-1 and TRBJ2-7; D might be TRBD1 (5 bases). Per the germline V gene, CDR1 is MGHRA and CDR2 is YSYEKL. The CDR3 sequence is 13 residues long. V lost 5 bases and J 2 bases, leaving 10 bases between the germline ends. The CDR3 loop is CASSGGATYEQYF. The CDR3 DNA reads TGCGCCAGCAGCGGTGGGGCGACCTACGAGCAGTACTTC.

This clone was counted once. This rearrangement joins TRBV24-1 to TRBJ1-2; TRBD1 might be the D (6 bases). The CDR3 runs 14 residues. Germline V CDR1 and CDR2: KGHDR, SFDVKD. With 0 bases removed from V and 6 bases from J, the gap between germline ends came to 10 bases. CDR3: CATSDLRGADGYTF. In DNA, the CDR3 is TGTGCCACCAGTGATTTGCGGGGGGCGGATGGCTACACCTTC.

This chain uses TRBV21-1 with TRBJ2-1; no check of the table's D call, TRBD2, against the DNA was made. TRBV21-1 is described as a pseudogene. This CDR3 contains 17 residues. CDR3 nucleotides: TGTGCCAGCAGCACCTTGGGACTAGCGGGGGTCTACAATGAGCAGTTCTTC. This sequence encodes CASSTLGLAGVYNEQFF.

The chain joins TRBV7-8 to TRBJ2-3, with TRBD2 matching over 10 bases. J was trimmed by 2 bases and V by 3 bases; bases with no gene match: 5. CDR1 SGHVS and CDR2 FQNEAQ come from the germline V gene. This CDR3 spans 16 amino acids. The CDR3 nucleotides read TGTGCCAGCAGCTTCCCCGGGACTAGCGACACAGATACGCAGTATTTT. Its translation is CASSFPGTSDTDTQYF.

The rearrangement uses TRBV10-3 and TRBJ1-1; the match to TRBD1 covers 7 bases. The CDR3 is made up of 13 amino acids. The germline V gene encodes CDR1 ENHRY and CDR2 SYGVKD. J was trimmed by 11 bases and V by 4 bases; bases with no gene match: 10. CDR3 protein: CAISGRDSLAAFF. CDR3 bases: TGTGCCATCAGTGGCCGGGACAGCCTCGCGGCTTTCTTT.

This chain uses TRBV7-2 with TRBJ2-1, with 8 nucleotides matching TRBD2. The CDR3 contains 17 residues. CDR1 SGHTA and CDR2 FQGNSA come from the germline V gene. V trimming: 5 bases; J trimming: 0 bases; junction bases outside the gene matches: 9. CDR3 nucleotides: TGTGCCAGCAGCCCAAGGGTAGCGGGGTTCTCCTACAATGAGCAGTTCTTC. Residues: CASSPRVAGFSYNEQFF. The variable domain in full, with the rest retrieved from reference TRBV7-2 and TRBJ2-1, is GAGVSQSPSNKVTEKGKDVELRCDPISGHTALYWYRQSLGQGLEFLIYFQGNSAPDKSGLPSDRFSAERTGGSVSTLTIQRTQQEDSAVYLCASSPRVAGFSYNEQFFGPGTRLTVL.

This clone showed up just once. The chain employs TRBV30 and TRBJ2-1; weak D call: TRBD2 (5 bases). CDR3 length equals 14 residues. Trimming left V 8 bases short and J 4 bases short, with 18 bases between. CDR1 is GTSNPN, CDR2 SVGIG, per germline (reference sequence). The CDR3 reads CASSTLRGYNEQFF. CDR3 bases: TGTGCCAGCTCGACTCTACGGGGTTACAATGAGCAGTTCTTC.

The chain employs TRBV28 and TRBJ1-2; D may be TRBD1 (5 bases). Germline CDR1 reads MDHEN; CDR2 reads SYDVKM. Trimming shortened V by 8 bases and J by 1 base, and 20 bases separated the two germline ends. This CDR3 is 16 amino acids long. As DNA, the CDR3 is TGTGCCAGCTGGGGCCGACAGCCACACCTTAACTATGGCTACACCTTC. This translates into CASWGRQPHLNYGYTF.

V usage is TRBV12-3 or TRBV12-4 and J usage is TRBJ1-3; D is unresolved. The CDR3 totals 13 residues. V was cut by 8 bases and J by 0 bases, with 8 bases left in between. This CDR3 reads CASEVSSGNTIYF. CDR3 in DNA: TGTGCCAGCGAAGTCAGCTCTGGAAACACCATATATTTT.

This CDR3 is CASSLAPGGNSPLHF. DNA for the CDR3: TGTGCCAGCAGCTTAGCCCCAGGGGGCAATTCACCCCTCCACTTT. The chain employs TRBV11-2 and TRBJ1-6; 8 bases line up with TRBD1. V lost 1 base to trimming and J lost 7 bases; unmatched junction nucleotides: 3. The germline gives CDR1 SGHAT, CDR2 FQNNGV. The CDR3 has 15 residues.

The CDR3 loop reads CASSLGRDRYGYTF. CDR3 nucleotide sequence: TGTGCCAGCAGCCTCGGGAGGGATCGATATGGCTACACCTTC. The rearrangement uses TRBV7-2 and TRBJ1-2; D gene ambiguous. Germline CDR1 SGHTA, CDR2 FQGNSA. Trimming stripped 5 bases from V and 5 bases from J, with 15 bases between. The CDR3 loop spans 14 amino acids.

The chain uses TRBV28 and TRBJ1-3, with D possibly matching TRBD1 (5 bases). Deletions cut 1 base from V and 6 bases from J, with 7 bases between. Per the germline V gene, CDR1 is MDHEN and CDR2 is SYDVKM. The CDR3 totals 13 residues. CDR3 region: CASSLSGPNTIYF. In nucleotides, the CDR3 is TGTGCCAGCAGTTTATCAGGGCCAAACACCATATATTTT.

V is TRBV7-9 and J is TRBJ1-1; 8 bases map to TRBD1. The ends lost 5 bases at V and 4 bases at J; junction bases unmatched: 12. This CDR3 contains 16 residues. The germline V gene encodes CDR1 SEHNR and CDR2 FQNEAQ (reference sequence). The CDR3 DNA reads TGTGCCAGCAGCCCGCCCCTGGGACAGGCGTCCACTGAAGCTTTCTTT. Translating it yields CASSPPLGQASTEAFF.

The V and J genes are TRBV1 and TRBJ1-4; TRBD1 was called by the table and not checked on the DNA. TRBV1 is annotated as a pseudogene. The CDR3 totals 14 residues. Written as DNA, the CDR3 is TGCACCAGCAGCCGACAGGGGGAATGTGAAAAACTGTTTTTT. This encodes CTSSRQGECEKLFF.

The table lists this clone with a few counts. This chain connects TRBV11-3 to TRBJ1-1, with D perhaps TRBD1 (5 bases). Germline assignment: CDR1 SGHNT and CDR2 YENEEA. V shed 5 bases and J shed 4 bases, with 11 bases lying between them. The CDR3 loop spans 13 amino acids. The CDR3 nucleotides are TGTGCCAGCAGCGCAGGGCTGAGCACTGAAGCTTTCTTT. It encodes CASSAGLSTEAFF.